The entry below gives a single T cell receptor beta chain sequence along with its context. Antigen: not known. This record comes from a study of CXCR3-negative and CXCR3-positive naive CD8 T cells. Points from the study as a whole: CXCR3-expressing naive cells carried TRB CDR3s more hydrophobic than those of CXCR3-negative naive cells.

Germline lookup yields CDR1 WNHNN and CDR2 SYGVQD (reference sequence). The length of the CDR3 is 15 residues. The TRB cDNA libraries were prepared by 5' RACE with UMI labels. For each CDR3 protein, TCRdb gives one entry from its re-call of the 5' RACE reads, without DNA. The sample totals under 90,000 distinct CDR3 sequences; its top ten clones hold approximately 0.58%. CD45RO-CCR7+CD27+CD95- defined naive CD8+ T cells. The V and J genes are TRBV10-1 and TRBJ2-1. The sequence derives from a human donor in good health. Some clones in this sample may be carry-over from other donors' samples. Sequenced input: naive CXCR3+ CD8+ T cells from blood. Subset here: CD45RO-CCR7+CD27+CD95- naive CD8+ T cells expressing CXCR3 (TNR3+). The CDR3 is CASRAEEASYNEQFF.